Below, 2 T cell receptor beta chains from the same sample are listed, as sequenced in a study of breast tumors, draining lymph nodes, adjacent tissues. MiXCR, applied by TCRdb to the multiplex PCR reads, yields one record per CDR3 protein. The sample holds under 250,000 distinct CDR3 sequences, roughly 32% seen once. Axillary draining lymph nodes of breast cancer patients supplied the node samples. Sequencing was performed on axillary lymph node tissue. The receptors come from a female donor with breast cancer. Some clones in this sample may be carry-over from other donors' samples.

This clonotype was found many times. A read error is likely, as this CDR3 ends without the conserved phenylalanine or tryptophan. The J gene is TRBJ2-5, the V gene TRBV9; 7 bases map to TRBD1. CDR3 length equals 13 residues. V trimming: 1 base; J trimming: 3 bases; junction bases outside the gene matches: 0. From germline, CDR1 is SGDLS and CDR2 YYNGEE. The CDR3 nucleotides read TGTGCCAGCAGCGTACAGGGGGAAGAGACCCAGTACTCC. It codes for CASSVQGEETQYS.

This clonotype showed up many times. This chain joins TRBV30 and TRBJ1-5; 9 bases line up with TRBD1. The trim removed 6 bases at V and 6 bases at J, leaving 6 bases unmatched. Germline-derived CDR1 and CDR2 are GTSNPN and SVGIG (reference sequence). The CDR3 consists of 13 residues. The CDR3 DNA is TGTGCCTGTTGGACAGGGGAAAGTCAGCCCCAGCATTTT. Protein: CACWTGESQPQHF.